These T cell receptor beta chains were read from a single sample in a study of cytomegalovirus exposure and HLA in healthy donors. Here immunoSEQ multiplex PCR was the method, and the copy in TCRdb shows in-frame clones only, minus some. This table holds 100,000 to 150,000 clones, over 70% found once. The source material was PBMCs. These receptors originate from a woman aged 40 to 50 in good health and CMV-seropositive. CDR3s include the opening cysteine and the closing phenylalanine or tryptophan. The order of the fields is J gene, D gene, clone size, V gene, CDR3 protein, CDR3 DNA. D genes are given only for firm matches. A clone size is listed for some rows: how often the clone was seen (once, few, many), or a class if it is expanded.

J gene: TRBJ1-5; D gene: TRBD1; clone size: -; V gene: TRBV7-2; CDR3 protein: CASSKDRGYQPQHF; CDR3 DNA: TGTGCCAGCAGTAAGGACAGGGGTTATCAGCCCCAGCATTTT
J gene: TRBJ1-5; D gene: -; clone size: -; V gene: TRBV18; CDR3 protein: CASSPGTGNQPQHF; CDR3 DNA: TGTGCCAGCTCACCAGGCACAGGCAATCAGCCCCAGCATTTT
J gene: TRBJ2-1; D gene: TRBD2; clone size: -; V gene: TRBV5-1; CDR3 protein: CASSAVAGGRNEQFF; CDR3 DNA: TGCGCCAGCAGCGCTGTAGCGGGAGGGAGGAATGAGCAGTTCTTC
J gene: TRBJ1-2; D gene: -; clone size: -; V gene: TRBV30; CDR3 protein: CAYTPGNYGYTF; CDR3 DNA: TGTGCCTACACCCCCGGGAACTATGGCTACACCTTC
J gene: TRBJ1-5; D gene: -; clone size: -; V gene: TRBV30; CDR3 protein: CAWTAGGDQPQHF; CDR3 DNA: TGTGCCTGGACGGCTGGGGGGGATCAGCCCCAGCATTTT
J gene: TRBJ2-7; D gene: TRBD1; clone size: -; V gene: TRBV25-1; CDR3 protein: CASSEDRVPYEQYF; CDR3 DNA: TGTGCCAGCAGTGAGGACAGGGTACCCTACGAGCAGTACTTC
J gene: TRBJ1-3; D gene: -; clone size: few; V gene: TRBV30; CDR3 protein: CAWARGSGNTIYF; CDR3 DNA: TGTGCCTGGGCGCGGGGCTCTGGAAACACCATATATTTT
J gene: TRBJ1-1; D gene: -; clone size: -; V gene: TRBV7-2; CDR3 protein: CASSSSGVTEAFF; CDR3 DNA: TGTGCCAGCAGCTCTTCAGGGGTCACTGAAGCTTTCTTT
J gene: TRBJ2-5; D gene: TRBD2; clone size: -; V gene: TRBV7-2; CDR3 protein: CASSLDPSGGIRGTQYF; CDR3 DNA: TGTGCCAGCAGCTTAGACCCTAGCGGGGGGATCAGAGGGACCCAGTACTTC
J gene: TRBJ2-7; D gene: -; clone size: -; V gene: TRBV6-6; CDR3 protein: CASSYAVYEQYF; CDR3 DNA: TGTGCCAGCAGTTACGCAGTCTACGAGCAGTACTTC
J gene: TRBJ2-3; D gene: TRBD2; clone size: few; V gene: TRBV6-4; CDR3 protein: CASSGLAGAQLNTQYF; CDR3 DNA: TGTGCCAGCAGCGGTTTAGCGGGGGCCCAACTGAATACGCAGTATTTT
J gene: TRBJ2-2; D gene: -; clone size: -; V gene: TRBV4-3; CDR3 protein: CASSQEGPGHWNTGELFF; CDR3 DNA: TGCGCCAGCAGCCAAGAAGGTCCCGGACACTGGAACACCGGGGAGCTGTTTTTT
J gene: TRBJ2-1; D gene: TRBD1; clone size: -; V gene: TRBV5-1; CDR3 protein: CASSSQGASYNEQFF; CDR3 DNA: TGCGCCAGCAGCTCACAGGGGGCGTCCTACAATGAGCAGTTCTTC
J gene: TRBJ1-2; D gene: -; clone size: -; V gene: TRBV5-4; CDR3 protein: CASSLEGDANYGYTF; CDR3 DNA: TGTGCCAGCAGCTTGGAAGGGGATGCTAACTATGGCTACACCTTC
J gene: TRBJ2-5; D gene: -; clone size: -; V gene: TRBV6-6; CDR3 protein: CASRSSTAQYF; CDR3 DNA: TGTGCCAGCCGGAGTTCGACGGCCCAGTACTTC
J gene: TRBJ2-7; D gene: -; clone size: few; V gene: TRBV30; CDR3 protein: CAWTPGAGLSEQYF; CDR3 DNA: TGTGCCTGGACCCCCGGCGCAGGGTTGTCCGAGCAGTACTTC
J gene: TRBJ2-6; D gene: -; clone size: few; V gene: TRBV19; CDR3 protein: CASHRDTISGANVLTF; CDR3 DNA: TGTGCCAGCCACCGGGACACTATCTCTGGGGCCAACGTCCTGACTTTC
J gene: TRBJ1-1; D gene: -; clone size: once; V gene: TRBV10-3; CDR3 protein: CAITVLGRVDDMNTEAFF; CDR3 DNA: TGTGCCATCACCGTCTTGGGCAGGGTGGACGACATGAACACTGAAGCTTTCTTT
J gene: TRBJ1-3; D gene: -; clone size: -; V gene: TRBV29-1; CDR3 protein: CSVEARVLSGNTIYF; CDR3 DNA: TGCAGCGTTGAGGCCCGGGTACTCTCTGGAAACACCATATATTTT
J gene: TRBJ2-5; D gene: TRBD1; clone size: -; V gene: TRBV28; CDR3 protein: CASSSQGASIETQYF; CDR3 DNA: TGTGCCAGCTCTTCACAGGGGGCATCGATAGAGACCCAGTACTTC
J gene: TRBJ2-3; D gene: TRBD2; clone size: -; V gene: TRBV9; CDR3 protein: CASSVYTSGKSTDTQYF; CDR3 DNA: TGTGCCAGCAGCGTCTACACTAGCGGGAAAAGCACAGATACGCAGTATTTT
J gene: TRBJ1-2; D gene: TRBD1; clone size: -; V gene: TRBV5-4; CDR3 protein: CASSLDLDRGILYRTF; CDR3 DNA: TGTGCCAGCAGCTTGGACCTGGACAGGGGAATTCTCTATCGCACCTTC
J gene: TRBJ1-5; D gene: TRBD1; clone size: -; V gene: TRBV4-1; CDR3 protein: CASSQSQGARQPQHF; CDR3 DNA: TGCGCCAGCAGCCAAAGCCAGGGGGCTAGACAGCCCCAGCATTTT
J gene: TRBJ2-1; D gene: -; clone size: -; V gene: TRBV7-6; CDR3 protein: CASSLVDIYNEQFF; CDR3 DNA: TGTGCCAGCAGCTTAGTGGACATATACAATGAGCAGTTCTTC
J gene: TRBJ2-7; D gene: TRBD2; clone size: -; V gene: TRBV4-3; CDR3 protein: CASSQDIAGVFEQYF; CDR3 DNA: TGCGCCAGCAGCCAAGATATAGCGGGAGTTTTCGAGCAGTACTTC
J gene: TRBJ1-5; D gene: TRBD1; clone size: -; V gene: TRBV27; CDR3 protein: CASSPGQGDQPQHF; CDR3 DNA: TGTGCCAGCAGTCCAGGACAGGGAGATCAGCCCCAGCATTTT
J gene: TRBJ2-1; D gene: -; clone size: -; V gene: TRBV7-9; CDR3 protein: CASSLGSNEQFF; CDR3 DNA: TGTGCCAGCAGCTTGGGGAGTAATGAGCAGTTCTTC
J gene: TRBJ2-1; D gene: -; clone size: -; V gene: TRBV5-1; CDR3 protein: CASSLVLNEQFF; CDR3 DNA: TGCGCCAGCAGCTTGGTCCTAAATGAGCAGTTCTTC
J gene: TRBJ2-1; D gene: TRBD1; clone size: -; V gene: TRBV5-4; CDR3 protein: CASSLRQGSYNEQFF; CDR3 DNA: TGTGCCAGCAGCTTAAGACAGGGCTCCTACAATGAGCAGTTCTTC
J gene: TRBJ1-2; D gene: -; clone size: -; V gene: TRBV13; CDR3 protein: CASSLPGQSYGYTF; CDR3 DNA: TGTGCCAGCAGCTTACCGGGACAATCCTATGGCTACACCTTC
J gene: TRBJ1-4; D gene: -; clone size: -; V gene: TRBV29-1; CDR3 protein: CSAVRDSNEKLFF; CDR3 DNA: TGCAGCGCTGTCCGGGACTCGAATGAAAAACTGTTTTTT
J gene: TRBJ1-5; D gene: -; clone size: -; V gene: TRBV27; CDR3 protein: CASSSWGISNQPQHF; CDR3 DNA: TGTGCCAGCAGTTCTTGGGGCATAAGCAATCAGCCCCAGCATTTT
J gene: TRBJ2-1; D gene: -; clone size: -; V gene: TRBV29-1; CDR3 protein: CSVGDNEQFF; CDR3 DNA: TGCAGCGTTGGCGACAATGAGCAGTTCTTC
J gene: TRBJ2-2; D gene: -; clone size: -; V gene: TRBV5-5; CDR3 protein: CASSLPSLNTGELFF; CDR3 DNA: TGTGCCAGCAGCTTGCCGAGTTTGAACACCGGGGAGCTGTTTTTT
J gene: TRBJ1-5; D gene: -; clone size: -; V gene: TRBV7-2; CDR3 protein: CASSLRGLAGSIQPQHF; CDR3 DNA: TGTGCCAGCAGCTTACGAGGCCTTGCAGGGTCTATTCAGCCCCAGCATTTT